This T cell receptor (beta chain) stems from a study of radiotherapy plus CTLA-4 blockade in lung cancer. Study summary: Objective responses arose in over 15% of patients, and approximately 30% experienced disease control.

To note about this clone: Its cognate antigen is unknown.

Regarding the study as a whole: Reported findings show early blood T cell clone dynamics, with interferon-beta, best predicted response. Some TCR clones had been derived from tumors. These clones expanded in peripheral blood after radiotherapy plus ipilimumab.

This CDR3 has 12 residues. Trimming removed 3 bases at V and 3 bases at J, with 6 bases between. The germline V gene encodes CDR1 SGHNT and CDR2 YYREEE (reference sequence). The repertoire was sequenced with immunoSEQ multiplex PCR; TCRdb's copy has only in-frame clones and lacks some. The repertoire has 84,000 or so clones, approximately 83% of them found once; the top ten carry about 14%. The chain is built from TRBV5-4 and TRBJ2-5, with unresolved D. This specimen consisted of peripheral blood, obtained from a patient treated with radiotherapy plus ipilimumab. This clonotype originated in a human donor with non-small cell lung cancer that progressed on radiotherapy plus ipilimumab. The CDR3 spells CASSYGKETQYF. DNA of the CDR3: TGTGCCAGCAGCTATGGAAAAGAGACCCAGTACTTC.